This TCR beta chain came from a study of blood T cells in healthy people across ages. This clonotype was seen a handful of times. Its antigen is undetermined. Germline loops: CDR1 SGHRS, CDR2 YFSETQ. J lost 1 base, V lost 4 bases, and 10 bases had no gene match. The CDR3 runs 18 residues. Findings and limits, study-wide: The study found more naive CD4+ cells and higher diversity in long-lived than aged donors.

Combining a sample-barcoded 5' primer with a J-beta primer mix, a second PCR ran for roughly 6 to 12 cycles. TCRdb passed the 5' RACE reads through MiXCR, listing each CDR3 protein once. The repertoire holds around 1,000,000 distinct CDR3 sequences, with 20% to 25% as singletons. These data also formed part of another study, on T cells of mothers and their children. This second study notes: Each mother yielded more than 9 million TCR beta CDR3 reads. Each child yielded some 3 million reads.

The chain has TRBV5-1 and TRBJ2-2, with 10 positions matching TRBD2. This clonotype was sampled from a girl aged 2 to 10 in good health. Sequencing was carried out using blood. This chain's CDR3 is CASSRLSGRAKNTGELFF. In DNA, the CDR3 is TGCGCCAGCAGCCGTCTAAGCGGGAGGGCTAAGAACACCGGGGAGCTGTTTTTT. The variable domain in full, completed from reference TRBV5-1 and TRBJ2-2, reads KAGVTQTPRYLIKTRGQQVTLSCSPISGHRSVSWYQQTPGQGLQFLFEYFSETQRNKGNFPGRFSGRQFSNSRSEMNVSTLELGDSALYLCASSRLSGRAKNTGELFFGEGSRLTVL.